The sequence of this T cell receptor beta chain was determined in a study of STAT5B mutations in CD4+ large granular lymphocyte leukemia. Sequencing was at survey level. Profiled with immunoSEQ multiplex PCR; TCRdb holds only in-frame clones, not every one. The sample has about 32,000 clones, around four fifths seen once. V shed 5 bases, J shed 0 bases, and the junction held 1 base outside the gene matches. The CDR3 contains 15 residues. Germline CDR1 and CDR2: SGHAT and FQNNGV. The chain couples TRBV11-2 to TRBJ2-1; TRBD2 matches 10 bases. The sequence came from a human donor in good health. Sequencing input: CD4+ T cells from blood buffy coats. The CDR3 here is CASSRTSGSYNEQFF. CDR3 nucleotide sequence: TGTGCCAGCAGCCGGACTAGCGGCTCCTACAATGAGCAGTTCTTC. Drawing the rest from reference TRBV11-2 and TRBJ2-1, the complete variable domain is EAGVAQSPRYKIIEKRQSVAFWCNPISGHATLYWYQQILGQGPKLLIQFQNNGVVDDSQLPKDRFSAERLKGVDSTLKIQPAKLEDSAVYLCASSRTSGSYNEQFFGPGTRLTVL.